Listed here are 32 T cell receptor beta chains from one sample, sequenced in a study of T cell repertoires in cytomegalovirus infection. MiXCR was run by TCRdb on the reads, yielding one entry per CDR3 protein. Of about 440,000 distinct CDR3 sequences in the sample, approximately 33% were seen once. The source material was PBMCs. The receptor set was obtained from a human donor in good health (CMV status not recorded). Some clones in this sample may be carry-over from other donors' samples.

This clonotype was seen a handful of times. One junction end disagrees with the germline gene, perhaps due to a read error. This chain links TRBV6-1 with TRBJ1-2; no clear D. Germline V lookup: CDR1 MNHNS, CDR2 SASEGT. The CDR3 runs to 12 residues. In nucleotides, the CDR3 is TGTGCCAGCAGTGAAGGCAGGAGGGTGGATCACTTC. It encodes CASSEGRRVDHF.

V gene TRBV6-6 combines with J gene TRBJ1-1; D remains unclear. In germline, CDR1 is MNHNY, CDR2 SVGAGI (reference sequence). The CDR3 is 13 residues long. Trimming pared 2 bases from V and 1 base from J, leaving 5 bases between. The CDR3 spells CASSYRQNTEAFF. The CDR3 DNA reads TGTGCCAGCAGTTACCGACAGAACACTGAAGCTTTCTTT.

The chain has TRBV19 and TRBJ1-1; 8 bases match TRBD1. Germline CDR1 LNHDA, CDR2 SQIVND (reference sequence). The CDR3 has 13 amino acids. V was clipped by 7 bases and J by 6 bases; unmatched bases: 7. CDR3 sequence (DNA): TGTGCCAGTACCCCCGGACAGGGCGCTGAAGCTTTCTTT. Amino acid sequence: CASTPGQGAEAFF.

V usage is TRBV19 and J usage is TRBJ2-1; D may be TRBD1 or TRBD2 (6 bases each). This CDR3 region has 17 residues. V was pared by 6 bases and J by 9 bases, with 27 bases between. CDR1 LNHDA and CDR2 SQIVND come from the germline V gene (reference sequence). CDR3 DNA: TGTGCCAGTAGCCCCGAATTCGAGGGGGGCCATTCCGCTGAGCAGTTCTTC. This encodes CASSPEFEGGHSAEQFF. Using reference TRBV19 and TRBJ2-1 for the parts outside the CDR3, the full variable domain is DGGITQSPKYLFRKEGQNVTLSCEQNLNHDAMYWYRQDPGQGLRLIYYSQIVNDFQKGDIAEGYSVSREKKESFPLTVTSAQKNPTAFYLCASSPEFEGGHSAEQFFGPGTRLTVL.

Details on this clonotype: A much more abundant neighbour one base away suggests this may be a read error. The genes are TRBV7-2 and TRBJ2-3; 9 bases align to TRBD2. There are 20 residues in the CDR3. After removal of 5 bases from V and 2 bases from J, the junction contained 20 bases not matched to a gene. Per germline, CDR1 SGHTA and CDR2 FQGNSA. The CDR3 loop is CASSPRFRLAVGRDTDTQYF. The CDR3 DNA follows: TGTGCCAGCAGCCCAAGATTCAGACTAGCGGTGGGGCGGGACACAGATACGCAGTATTTT.

J is TRBJ1-1 and V is TRBV7-9, with D uncertain. V was clipped by 11 bases and J by 1 base, with 8 bases between them. Germline CDR1 reads SEHNR; CDR2 reads FQNEAQ (reference sequence). The CDR3 totals 11 residues. CDR3 nucleotides: TGTGCCGGCGACGAGAACACTGAAGCTTTCTTT. Amino acid sequence: CAGDENTEAFF.

V is TRBV6-5 and J is TRBJ1-6; tentative D call: TRBD1 (6 bases). This CDR3 is built from 16 residues. Trimming removed 6 bases from V and 2 bases from J, with 14 bases in between. Germline lookup yields CDR1 MNHEY and CDR2 SVGAGI. CDR3 coding DNA: TGTGCCAGCAGCGAGGGGGTCGGTGCCTATAATTCACCCCTCCACTTT. It codes for CASSEGVGAYNSPLHF.

The chain carries TRBV27 and TRBJ2-4; weak D call: TRBD2 (6 bases). CDR1 MNHEY and CDR2 SMNVEV come from the germline V gene (reference sequence). CDR3 size: 15 residues. The V gene lost 6 bases and the J gene lost 0 bases, with 12 bases spanning the gap. The CDR3 DNA reads TGTGCCAGCAGCCCGGGACTCCTAGCCAAAAACATTCAGTACTTC. It yields the protein CASSPGLLAKNIQYF.

The V and J genes are TRBV11-2 and TRBJ2-7, with 10 bases fitting TRBD1. The V gene end was trimmed by 3 bases and the J gene end by 4 bases; junction bases not matched to a gene: 6. The germline V gene encodes CDR1 SGHAT and CDR2 FQNNGV. The CDR3 totals 15 residues. CDR3 in amino acids: CASSLSGQGFYEQYF. The CDR3 nucleotides are TGTGCCAGCAGCTTGTCGGGACAGGGGTTTTACGAGCAGTACTTC.

This clonotype was detected ten times or more. The genes are TRBV19 and TRBJ2-6; D ambiguous. The V end was cut by 9 bases, the J end by 4 bases, with 16 bases between. This CDR3 spans 15 amino acids. CDR1 is LNHDA, CDR2 SQIVND, per germline (reference sequence). For the CDR3, the DNA is TGTGCCAGCCTCCCTCAGTTAGGGGGGGCCAACGTCCTGACTTTC. This encodes CASLPQLGGANVLTF.

This clonotype was seen a handful of times. The chain couples TRBV27 to TRBJ2-1, with a tentative D call TRBD2 (6 bases). Germline V gene sequence: CDR1 MNHEY, CDR2 SMNVEV (reference sequence). The CDR3 length is 13 residues. Trimming removed 4 bases at V and 7 bases at J, with 11 bases between. CDR3 loop: CASSSAGTNEQFF. The CDR3 bases are TGTGCCAGCAGTTCGGCAGGGACTAATGAGCAGTTCTTC.

Regarding this clonotype: Being one base from a much bigger clone, this may be a read error. The J gene is TRBJ1-6, the V gene TRBV6-2 or TRBV6-3; unclear D gene. Per germline, CDR1 MNHEY and CDR2 SVGEGT. The CDR3 is made up of 13 amino acids. CDR3 in amino acids: CVSGSSYNSPLHF. The CDR3 nucleotides read TGTGTCAGCGGAAGCTCCTATAATTCACCCCTCCACTTT.

This clonotype was detected ten times or more. V is TRBV28 and J is TRBJ1-5, with 8 bases lining up with TRBD1. Germline trimming cut 6 bases from V and 6 bases from J; bases unmatched to any gene: 13. This CDR3 contains 16 residues. In germline, CDR1 is MDHEN, CDR2 SYDVKM. Here the CDR3 reads CASRKRTGGRVQPQHF. Written as DNA, the CDR3 is TGTGCCAGCAGAAAACGAACAGGGGGTAGGGTTCAGCCCCAGCATTTT.

On this clonotype: One base away lies a much larger clone, so this may be a sequencing read error. The CDR3 DNA follows: TGTGCCAGAAGCTTAGGCAGGGGCGATGGCTACACCTTC. This encodes CARSLGRGDGYTF. The genes are TRBV7-2 and TRBJ1-2; D might be TRBD1 (6 bases). Per the germline V gene, CDR1 is SGHTA and CDR2 is FQGNSA. The CDR3 runs to 13 residues.

This clonotype was found many times. V is TRBV7-9 and J is TRBJ1-1; D possibly corresponds to TRBD1 (6 bases). CDR3 length: 13 amino acids. CDR1 and CDR2 from the germline V gene are SEHNR and FQNEAQ (reference sequence). The ends were cut back, 11 bases at V and 5 bases at J, with 18 bases in the middle. CDR3 DNA: TGTGCCGGAACTTCGACAGGCTTGACTGAAGCTTTCTTT. Translation: CAGTSTGLTEAFF.

This clonotype has just a few counts. V gene TRBV2 combines with J gene TRBJ1-2; D is undetermined. Trimming pared 2 bases from V and 4 bases from J, leaving 11 bases between. This CDR3 contains 14 residues. Germline CDR1 is SNHLY and CDR2 is FYNNEI. The CDR3 sequence is CASSELRVSYGYTF. CDR3 DNA sequence: TGTGCCAGCAGTGAATTGAGGGTCAGCTATGGCTACACCTTC.

The rearrangement links TRBV5-4 to TRBJ2-5; 8 bases are a match to TRBD1. From germline, CDR1 is SGHNT and CDR2 YYREEE (reference sequence). This CDR3 region has 15 residues. V lost 4 bases to trimming and J lost 5 bases; unmatched junction nucleotides: 10. CDR3: CASSNARGRMETQYF. The CDR3 bases are TGTGCCAGCAGCAATGCCAGGGGGCGCATGGAGACCCAGTACTTC.

In this sample, this clonotype turned up many times. The chain is built from TRBV6-1 and TRBJ1-5; tentative D call: TRBD1 (6 bases). The V gene's germline CDR1 is MNHNS and CDR2 SASEGT. The CDR3 has 16 amino acids. The V end lost 2 bases, the J end lost 0 bases, and 11 bases lay between the germline ends. CDR3 region: CASSEIRGPSNQPQHF. For the CDR3, the DNA is TGTGCCAGCAGTGAAATACGGGGGCCTAGCAATCAGCCCCAGCATTTT.

The chain has TRBV28 and TRBJ2-5; 8 bases fit TRBD1. Germline CDR1 is MDHEN and CDR2 is SYDVKM. Trimming at V came to 7 bases and at J to 7 bases, leaving 11 bases not matched to a gene. This CDR3 contains 14 residues. Here the CDR3 reads CASNAQGAIGTQYF. CDR3 sequence (DNA): TGTGCCAGCAACGCCCAGGGGGCCATCGGGACCCAGTACTTC.

There are many counts of this clonotype. As DNA, the CDR3 is TGTGCCAGCAGCTTAGCTGGACAGGGCGACACTGAAGCTTTCTTT. Translation gives CASSLAGQGDTEAFF. The V and J genes are TRBV7-8 and TRBJ1-1; the match to TRBD1 covers 8 bases. The CDR3 sequence is 15 residues long. V lost 0 bases to trimming and J lost 3 bases; unmatched junction nucleotides: 3. Looked up from germline, CDR1 is SGHVS and CDR2 is FQNEAQ.

This clonotype was detected ten times or more. V and J are TRBV4-1 and TRBJ1-5; 7 bases align to TRBD1. The V segment lost 3 bases and the J segment 0 bases; nucleotides outside the gene matches: 5. The CDR3 runs to 16 residues. The germline gives CDR1 MGHRA, CDR2 YSYEKL. The CDR3 nucleotides are TGCGCCAGCAGCCAGTCGACAGGGTATAGCAATCAGCCCCAGCATTTT. It codes for CASSQSTGYSNQPQHF.

The chain joins TRBV6-5 to TRBJ1-1; D uncertain. V shed 0 bases and J shed 1 base, with 9 bases lying between them. Germline V CDR1 and CDR2: MNHEY, SVGAGI. The CDR3 sequence is 15 residues long. CDR3 DNA sequence: TGTGCCAGCAGTTACTCCGCCGGACGGAACACTGAAGCTTTCTTT. It encodes CASSYSAGRNTEAFF.

This clonotype appeared a few times. The chain couples TRBV12-3 or TRBV12-4 to TRBJ2-3; TRBD2 might be the D (6 bases). Trimming took off 7 bases at V and 2 bases at J, with 13 bases between the two ends. The CDR3 spans 14 residues. The DNA for the CDR3 is TGTGCCAGCACCCTACTAGCTTCCACAGATACGCAGTATTTT. This gives the protein CASTLLASTDTQYF.

The table lists this clonotype with many counts. The chain uses TRBV11-2 and TRBJ1-6; D is undetermined. V lost 9 bases and J 6 bases, leaving 12 bases between the germline ends. Germline V lookup: CDR1 SGHAT, CDR2 FQNNGV. This CDR3 comprises 13 residues. The CDR3 DNA reads as TGTGCCAGTCTCGGGCCGGCTAATTCACCCCTCCACTTT. Amino acids: CASLGPANSPLHF. The whole variable domain, filled in from reference TRBV11-2 and TRBJ1-6, reads EAGVAQSPRYKIIEKRQSVAFWCNPISGHATLYWYQQILGQGPKLLIQFQNNGVVDDSQLPKDRFSAERLKGVDSTLKIQPAKLEDSAVYLCASLGPANSPLHFGNGTRLTVT.

This clonotype appeared many times. The genes are TRBV28 and TRBJ1-2; D is unresolved. The CDR3 spans 15 residues. Germline V lookup: CDR1 MDHEN, CDR2 SYDVKM. The germline V and J ends were trimmed by 6 bases and 6 bases, with 20 bases remaining between them. The CDR3 spells CASRATADPRDGYTF. In nucleotides, the CDR3 is TGTGCCAGCAGGGCGACGGCGGACCCAAGGGATGGCTACACCTTC.

The chain combines TRBV6-6 with TRBJ2-1; D is perhaps TRBD1 (5 bases). Trimming took off 6 bases at V and 5 bases at J, with 17 bases between the two ends. Germline CDR1 MNHNY, CDR2 SVGAGI (reference sequence). This CDR3 comprises 15 residues. In DNA form, the CDR3 reads TGTGCCAGCAGCACTATGGCAGGGTACAACAATGAGCAGTTCTTC. This sequence encodes CASSTMAGYNNEQFF.

This clonotype was observed many times. This rearrangement joins TRBV24-1 to TRBJ2-3; D is uncertain. This CDR3 region has 12 residues. Trimming shortened V by 4 bases and J by 1 base, and 2 bases separated the two germline ends. Germline assignment: CDR1 KGHDR and CDR2 SFDVKD. This CDR3 is CATSDRTDTQYF. As DNA, the CDR3 is TGTGCCACCAGTGACCGCACAGATACGCAGTATTTT.

This clonotype was seen ten or more times. This chain links TRBV19 with TRBJ1-5; D is possibly TRBD1 (5 bases). The V end was cut by 6 bases, the J end by 0 bases, with 15 bases between. The CDR3 spans 16 residues. The germline CDR1 and CDR2 sequences are LNHDA and SQIVND (reference sequence). The CDR3 coding sequence is TGTGCCAGTAGCCCATATGGGACGGATAGCAATCAGCCCCAGCATTTT. This gives the protein CASSPYGTDSNQPQHF.

This chain uses TRBV5-4 with TRBJ2-7; weak D call: TRBD1 (6 bases). The CDR3 loop spans 14 amino acids. The V and J ends lost 3 bases and 2 bases respectively, with 12 bases between them. CDR1 is SGHNT and CDR2 is YYREEE in the germline V gene (reference sequence). The chain's CDR3 is CASSSRGWPYEQYF. CDR3 DNA: TGTGCCAGCAGCTCCAGGGGTTGGCCCTACGAGCAGTACTTC.

The chain links TRBV6-8 to TRBJ1-1; D might be TRBD1 (6 bases). The CDR3 spans 17 residues. Germline CDR1 MNHGY, CDR2 SAAAGT. Trimming removed 2 bases at V and 1 base at J, with 17 bases between. CDR3 sequence reads: CASSYLTMDSENTEAFF. CDR3 sequence (DNA): TGTGCCAGCAGTTACCTTACCATGGACAGTGAGAACACTGAAGCTTTCTTT.

The chain joins TRBV6-1 to TRBJ2-2; weak D call: TRBD1 (5 bases). Trimming took off 8 bases at V and 1 base at J, with 8 bases between the two ends. Germline V gene data show CDR1 as MNHNS and CDR2 as SASEGT. The CDR3 is made up of 13 amino acids. The CDR3 DNA is TGTGCCAGCGGCAGGGTGAACACCGGGGAGCTGTTTTTT. As protein: CASGRVNTGELFF.

This clonotype was seen a single time. V and J are TRBV14 and TRBJ1-2; TRBD1 is a possible D gene (6 bases). Germline CDR1 and CDR2: SGHDN and FVKESK. Between the trimmed V and J ends, which lost 3 bases and 12 bases, there was a span of 17 bases. The CDR3 runs 13 residues. CDR3 DNA: TGTGCCAGCAGCCATCATGGGCAGGGGTACAACACCTTC. Protein: CASSHHGQGYNTF.